The clone carrying this T cell receptor (beta chain) was observed at least ten times. The sample belongs to a study of T-cell reconstitution after alpha-beta-depleted transplantation in children. Trimming left V 3 bases short and J 4 bases short, with 5 bases between. Per germline, CDR1 DFQATT and CDR2 SNEGSKA (reference sequence). The CDR3 consists of 11 residues. Library preparation (for TCRbeta) was performed with unique molecular identifiers. MiXCR, applied by TCRdb to the PCR reads, yields one record per CDR3 protein. This sample has a few hundred thousand distinct CDR3 sequences, with nearly 10% found just once.

This sample comprised PBMCs from the stem cell graft donor, obtained from the stem cell graft. The rearrangement uses TRBV20-1 and TRBJ2-3; no clear D. The clonotype originates from a human donor who donated a stem cell graft to a child with SCID. CDR3 nucleotide sequence: TGCAGTGCTAGTATTCCAGATACGCAGTATTTT. As protein: CSASIPDTQYF.